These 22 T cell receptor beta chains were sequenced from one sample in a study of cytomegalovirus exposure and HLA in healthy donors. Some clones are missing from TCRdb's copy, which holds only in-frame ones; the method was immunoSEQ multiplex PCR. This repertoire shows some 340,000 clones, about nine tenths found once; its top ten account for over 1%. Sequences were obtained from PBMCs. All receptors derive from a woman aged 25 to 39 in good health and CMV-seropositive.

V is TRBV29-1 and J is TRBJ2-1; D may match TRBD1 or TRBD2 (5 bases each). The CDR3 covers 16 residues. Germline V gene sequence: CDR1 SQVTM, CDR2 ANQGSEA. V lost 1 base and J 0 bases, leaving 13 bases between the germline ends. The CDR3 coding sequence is TGCAGCGTTGAAGGAGGGGCACACCTCTCCTACAATGAGCAGTTCTTC. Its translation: CSVEGGAHLSYNEQFF.

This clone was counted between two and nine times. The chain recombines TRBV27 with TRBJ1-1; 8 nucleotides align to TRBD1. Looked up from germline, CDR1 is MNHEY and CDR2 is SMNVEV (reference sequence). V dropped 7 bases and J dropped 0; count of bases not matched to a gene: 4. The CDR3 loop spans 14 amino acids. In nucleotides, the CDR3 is TGTGCCAGCACAAGACAGGGGATGAACACTGAAGCTTTCTTT. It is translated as CASTRQGMNTEAFF.

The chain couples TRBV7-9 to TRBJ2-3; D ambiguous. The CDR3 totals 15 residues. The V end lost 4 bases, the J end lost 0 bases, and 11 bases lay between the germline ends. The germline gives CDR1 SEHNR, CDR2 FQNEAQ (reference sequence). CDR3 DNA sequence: TGTGCCAGCAGCTCCAGGACCGGAAGCACAGATACGCAGTATTTT. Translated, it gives CASSSRTGSTDTQYF.

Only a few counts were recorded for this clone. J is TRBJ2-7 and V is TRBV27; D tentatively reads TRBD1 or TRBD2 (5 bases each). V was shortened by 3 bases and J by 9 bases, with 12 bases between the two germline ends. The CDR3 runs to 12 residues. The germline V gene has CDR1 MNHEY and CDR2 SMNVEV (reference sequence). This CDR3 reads CASSLIGAGQYF. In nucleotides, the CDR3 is TGTGCCAGCAGTTTGATCGGGGCTGGGCAGTACTTC.

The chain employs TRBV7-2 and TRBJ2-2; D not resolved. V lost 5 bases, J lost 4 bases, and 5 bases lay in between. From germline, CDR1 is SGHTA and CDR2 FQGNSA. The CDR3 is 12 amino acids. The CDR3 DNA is TGTGCCAGCAGCCGATTCACCGGGGAGCTGTTTTTT. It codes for CASSRFTGELFF.

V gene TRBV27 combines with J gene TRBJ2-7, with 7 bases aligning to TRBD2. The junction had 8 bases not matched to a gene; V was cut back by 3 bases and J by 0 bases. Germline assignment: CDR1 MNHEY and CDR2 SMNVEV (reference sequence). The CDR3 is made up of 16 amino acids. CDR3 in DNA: TGTGCCAGCAGTTTCCGTAGGCGGGGGAGCTCCTACGAGCAGTACTTC. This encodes CASSFRRRGSSYEQYF.

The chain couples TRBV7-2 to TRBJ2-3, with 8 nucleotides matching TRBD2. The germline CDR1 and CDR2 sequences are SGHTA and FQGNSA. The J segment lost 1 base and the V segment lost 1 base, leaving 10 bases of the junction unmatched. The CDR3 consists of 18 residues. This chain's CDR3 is CASSLEAGGALGTDTQYF. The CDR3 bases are TGTGCCAGCAGCTTAGAGGCCGGGGGGGCCCTCGGCACAGATACGCAGTATTTT.

CDR3 sequence reads: CASSPGTGVGQPQHF. The CDR3 DNA is TGCGCCAGCAGCCCCGGGACAGGGGTAGGGCAGCCCCAGCATTTT. This chain joins TRBV5-1 and TRBJ1-5, with 10 bases fitting TRBD1. CDR1 is SGHRS, CDR2 YFSETQ, per germline. The CDR3 length is 15 residues. J gave up 7 bases and V 4 bases, and 8 bases lay outside the gene matches.

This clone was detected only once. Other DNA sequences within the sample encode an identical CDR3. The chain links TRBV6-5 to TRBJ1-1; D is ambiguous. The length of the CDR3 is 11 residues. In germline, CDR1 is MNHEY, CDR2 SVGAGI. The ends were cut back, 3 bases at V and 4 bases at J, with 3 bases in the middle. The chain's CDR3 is CASSYGTEAFF. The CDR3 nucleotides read TGTGCCAGCAGTTATGGCACTGAAGCTTTCTTT.

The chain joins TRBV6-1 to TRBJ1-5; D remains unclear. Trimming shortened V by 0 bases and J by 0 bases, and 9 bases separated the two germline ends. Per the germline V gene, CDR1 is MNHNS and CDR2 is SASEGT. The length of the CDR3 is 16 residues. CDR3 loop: CASSEARRVSNQPQHF. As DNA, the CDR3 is TGTGCCAGCAGTGAAGCGAGAAGGGTTAGCAATCAGCCCCAGCATTTT.

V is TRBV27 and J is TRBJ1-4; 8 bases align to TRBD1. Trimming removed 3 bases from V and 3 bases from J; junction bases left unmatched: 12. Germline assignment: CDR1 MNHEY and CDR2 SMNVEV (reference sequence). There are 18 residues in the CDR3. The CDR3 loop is CASSFRPSRQGSNEKLFF. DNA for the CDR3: TGTGCCAGCAGTTTCCGACCATCTCGACAGGGGTCTAATGAAAAACTGTTTTTT.

The CDR3 DNA reads TGTGCCAGCAGCTTTCAATACCGGGCCCCGTCCTACAATGAGCAGTTCTTC. Translating gives CASSFQYRAPSYNEQFF. This rearrangement joins TRBV11-2 to TRBJ2-1; no clear D gene. Germline assignment: CDR1 SGHAT and CDR2 FQNNGV. V lost 3 bases to trimming and J lost 1 base, with 16 bases between them. The CDR3 consists of 17 residues.

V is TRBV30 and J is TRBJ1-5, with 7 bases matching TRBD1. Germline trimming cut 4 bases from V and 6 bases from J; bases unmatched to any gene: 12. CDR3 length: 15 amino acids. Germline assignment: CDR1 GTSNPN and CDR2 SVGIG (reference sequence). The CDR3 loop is CAWNPGGFYSQPQHF. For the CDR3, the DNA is TGTGCCTGGAACCCAGGGGGGTTCTACAGTCAGCCCCAGCATTTT.

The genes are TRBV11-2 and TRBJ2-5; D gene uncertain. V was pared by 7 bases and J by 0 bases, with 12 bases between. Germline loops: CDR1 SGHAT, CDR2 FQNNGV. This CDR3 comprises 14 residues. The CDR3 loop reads CASKLRVNQETQYF. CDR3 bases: TGTGCCAGCAAATTACGGGTTAACCAAGAGACCCAGTACTTC.

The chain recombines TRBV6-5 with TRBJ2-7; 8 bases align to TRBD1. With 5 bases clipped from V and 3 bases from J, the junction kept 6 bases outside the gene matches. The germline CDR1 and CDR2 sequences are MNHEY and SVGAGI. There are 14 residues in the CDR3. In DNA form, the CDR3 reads TGTGCCAGCAGTACCGGTACAGGGGGCTACGAGCAGTACTTC. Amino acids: CASSTGTGGYEQYF.

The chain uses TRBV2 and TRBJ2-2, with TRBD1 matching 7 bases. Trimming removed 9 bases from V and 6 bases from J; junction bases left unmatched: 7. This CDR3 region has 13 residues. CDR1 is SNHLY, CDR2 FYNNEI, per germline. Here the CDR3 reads CASQGEYSGELFF. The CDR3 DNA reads TGTGCCAGTCAGGGGGAATATTCCGGGGAGCTGTTTTTT.

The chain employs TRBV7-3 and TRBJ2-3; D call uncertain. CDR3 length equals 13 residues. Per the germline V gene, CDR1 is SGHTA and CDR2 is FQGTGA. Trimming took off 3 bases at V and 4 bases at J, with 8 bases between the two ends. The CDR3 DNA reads TGTGCCAGCAGCTTGGCCCTGGCAGATACGCAGTATTTT. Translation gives CASSLALADTQYF.

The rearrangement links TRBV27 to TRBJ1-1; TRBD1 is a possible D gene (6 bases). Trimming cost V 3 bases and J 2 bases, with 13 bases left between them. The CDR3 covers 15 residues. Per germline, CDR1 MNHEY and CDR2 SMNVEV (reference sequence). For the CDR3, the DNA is TGTGCCAGCAGTTTGAATCAGGGGATAAACACTGAAGCTTTCTTT. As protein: CASSLNQGINTEAFF.

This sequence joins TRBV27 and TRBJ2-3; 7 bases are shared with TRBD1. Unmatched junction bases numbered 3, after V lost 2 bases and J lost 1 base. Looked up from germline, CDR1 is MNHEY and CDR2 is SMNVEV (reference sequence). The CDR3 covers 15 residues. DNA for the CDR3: TGTGCCAGCAGTTTACGGACAGGCGGCACAGATACGCAGTATTTT. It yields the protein CASSLRTGGTDTQYF.

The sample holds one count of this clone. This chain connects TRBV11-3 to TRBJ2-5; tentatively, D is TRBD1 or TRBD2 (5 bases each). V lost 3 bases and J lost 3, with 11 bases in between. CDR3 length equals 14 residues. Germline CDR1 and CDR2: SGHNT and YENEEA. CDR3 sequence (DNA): TGTGCCAGCAGCTTTGGGGGTTCGGAAGAGACCCAGTACTTC. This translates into CASSFGGSEETQYF.

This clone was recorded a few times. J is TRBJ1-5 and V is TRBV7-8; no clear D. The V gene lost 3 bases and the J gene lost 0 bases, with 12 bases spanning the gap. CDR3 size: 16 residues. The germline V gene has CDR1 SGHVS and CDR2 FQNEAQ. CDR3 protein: CASSFSPSVSNQPQHF. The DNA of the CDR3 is TGTGCCAGCAGCTTTTCCCCATCCGTTAGCAATCAGCCCCAGCATTTT.

The CDR3 sequence: CASSPPGAGELFF. CDR3 bases: TGTGCCAGCAGCCCTCCAGGGGCCGGGGAGCTGTTTTTT. The chain employs TRBV7-6 and TRBJ2-2; possibly TRBD1 for D (6 bases). The CDR3 is 13 amino acids. The germline CDR1 and CDR2 sequences are SGHVS and FNYEAQ. V was pared by 5 bases and J by 6 bases, with 10 bases between.